This TCR beta chain was recorded in a study of OX40 agonist ivuxolimab in advanced cancers. Background on the study: The dose-escalation cohort was around 83% male, with a mean age of approximately 62 years, ranging about 20 to 79. Findings and limits, study-wide: There was clonal expansion of CD4+ and CD8+ blood T cells by week 6 at 0.1 to 3.0 mg/kg.

The V gene lost 3 bases and the J gene lost 7 bases, with 17 bases spanning the gap. This CDR3 has 15 residues. Germline lookup yields CDR1 MNHEY and CDR2 SVGAGI. As regards this clone: Its antigen is not known.

Repertoires were generated with immunoSEQ multiplex PCR, while TCRdb's copy carries only in-frame clones and drops some. The sample consists of approximately 100,000 clones, over 75% of them appearing once. This clonotype was obtained from an adult with an advanced solid tumor such as melanoma, head and neck, liver or kidney cancer. The material was CD4+ or CD8+ T cells sorted from blood, obtained in a trial of the OX40 agonist ivuxolimab. The V gene is TRBV6-5, the J gene TRBJ2-3; D is tentatively TRBD1 or TRBD2 (5 bases each). This CDR3 is CASSYSLRGRNTQYF. CDR3 nucleotides: TGTGCCAGCAGTTATAGCTTGAGGGGTAGGAATACGCAGTATTTT.